This T cell receptor (beta chain) came from a study of control samples from healthy donors and cancer patients. The repertoire was sequenced with immunoSEQ multiplex PCR; TCRdb's copy has only in-frame clones and lacks some. The sample lists fewer than 200,000 clones; around 95% were seen once. Germline trimming cut 0 bases from V and 10 bases from J; bases unmatched to any gene: 20. CDR3 length: 19 residues. Germline V gene lookup returns CDR1 LGHNT and CDR2 FRNRAP. This clone was counted once. Sequencing was done on a sample of blood. This receptor was identified in a woman aged 55-70 years in good health. The rearrangement joins TRBV12-5 to TRBJ1-1, with TRBD1 matching 10 bases. CDR3 amino acids: CASGLVYLPSGTGEKGAFF. CDR3 nucleotide sequence: TGTGCTAGTGGTTTGGTATATCTCCCCTCCGGGACAGGGGAGAAAGGAGCTTTCTTT.